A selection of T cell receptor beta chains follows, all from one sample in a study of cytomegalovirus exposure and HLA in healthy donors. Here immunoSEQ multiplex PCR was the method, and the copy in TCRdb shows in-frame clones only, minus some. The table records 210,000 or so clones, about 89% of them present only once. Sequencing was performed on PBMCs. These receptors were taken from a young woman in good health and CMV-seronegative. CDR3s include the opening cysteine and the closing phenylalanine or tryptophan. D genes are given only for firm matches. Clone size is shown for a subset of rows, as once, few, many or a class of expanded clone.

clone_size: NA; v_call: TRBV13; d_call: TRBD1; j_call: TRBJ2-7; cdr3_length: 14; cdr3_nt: TGTGCCAGCAGCCGGACAGGGGACCCCTACGAGCAGTACTTC; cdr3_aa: CASSRTGDPYEQYF
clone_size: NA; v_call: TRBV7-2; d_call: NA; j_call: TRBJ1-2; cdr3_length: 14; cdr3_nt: TGTGCCAGCAGCTTGGGTGGGGAGGTGTATGGCTACACCTTC; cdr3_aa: CASSLGGEVYGYTF
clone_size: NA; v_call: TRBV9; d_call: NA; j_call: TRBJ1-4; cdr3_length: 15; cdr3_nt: TGTGCCAGCAGCGTAGATCGAGGGGGGGGTGAAAAACTGTTTTTT; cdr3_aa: CASSVDRGGGEKLFF
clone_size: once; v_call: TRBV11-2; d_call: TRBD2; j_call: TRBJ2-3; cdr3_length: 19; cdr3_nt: TGTGCCAGCCAACCGGGACCAAGGACTAGCGGGAGACCCACAGATACGCAGTATTTT; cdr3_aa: CASQPGPRTSGRPTDTQYF
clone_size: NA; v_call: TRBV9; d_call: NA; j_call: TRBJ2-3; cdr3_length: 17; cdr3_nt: TGTGCCAGCAGCGTAGATCCGGGGTCCTCTAGCACAGATACGCAGTATTTT; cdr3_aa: CASSVDPGSSSTDTQYF
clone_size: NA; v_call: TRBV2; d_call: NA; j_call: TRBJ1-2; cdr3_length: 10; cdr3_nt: TGTGCCAGCAGTTCACTAGGTTACACCTTC; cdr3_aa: CASSSLGYTF
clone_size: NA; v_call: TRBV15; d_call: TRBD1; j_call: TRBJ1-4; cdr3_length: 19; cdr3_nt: TGTGCCACCAGCAGACAGGGACAGGGGGAGGCTCGAGCTAATGAAAAACTGTTTTTT; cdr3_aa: CATSRQGQGEARANEKLFF
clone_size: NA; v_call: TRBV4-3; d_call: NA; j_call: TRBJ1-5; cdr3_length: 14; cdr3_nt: TGCGCCAGCAGCCAAGGGGCGGGGGATCAGCCCCAGCATTTT; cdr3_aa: CASSQGAGDQPQHF
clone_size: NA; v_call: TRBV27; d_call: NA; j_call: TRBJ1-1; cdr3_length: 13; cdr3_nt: TGTGCCAGCAGTTTAGGGGGGATCGGTGAAGCTTTCTTT; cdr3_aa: CASSLGGIGEAFF
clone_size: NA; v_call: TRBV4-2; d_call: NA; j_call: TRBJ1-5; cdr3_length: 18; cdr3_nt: TGTGCCAGCAGCGCAATGCCCCGCCAGATCTTTAGCAATCAGCCCCAGCATTTT; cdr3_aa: CASSAMPRQIFSNQPQHF
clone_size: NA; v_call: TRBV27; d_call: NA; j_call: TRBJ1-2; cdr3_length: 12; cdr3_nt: TGTGCCAGCAGACGGGGGTACTATGGCTACACCTTC; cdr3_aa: CASRRGYYGYTF
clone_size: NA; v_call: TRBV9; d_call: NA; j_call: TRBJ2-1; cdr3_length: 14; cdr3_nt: TGTGCCAGCAGCAGGAGCCGCTCCTACAATGAGCAGTTCTTC; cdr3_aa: CASSRSRSYNEQFF
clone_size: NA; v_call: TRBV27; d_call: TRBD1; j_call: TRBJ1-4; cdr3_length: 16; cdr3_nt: TGTGCCAGCAGGCCCATCACAGGGGACTTTAATGAAAAACTGTTTTTT; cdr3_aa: CASRPITGDFNEKLFF
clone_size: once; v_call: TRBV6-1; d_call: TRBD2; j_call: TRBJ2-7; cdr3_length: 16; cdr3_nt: TGTGCCAGCAGTGGGCCGGGACTAGCGGGAGGGTACGAGCAGTACTTC; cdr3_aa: CASSGPGLAGGYEQYF
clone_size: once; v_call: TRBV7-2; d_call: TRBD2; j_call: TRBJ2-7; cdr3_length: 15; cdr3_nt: TGTGCCAGCAGCTTAGGGCTAGCGGGAATCTACGAGCAGTACTTC; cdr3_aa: CASSLGLAGIYEQYF
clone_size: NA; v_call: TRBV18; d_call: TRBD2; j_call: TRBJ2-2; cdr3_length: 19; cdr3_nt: TGTGCCAGCTCACCACCCGGACTAGCGGGGGGACGGAGCACCGGGGAGCTGTTTTTT; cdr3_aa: CASSPPGLAGGRSTGELFF
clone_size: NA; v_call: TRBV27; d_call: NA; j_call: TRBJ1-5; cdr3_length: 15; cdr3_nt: TGTGCCAGCAGTTTAGGCGGGGCTGAGGGTCAGCCCCAGCATTTT; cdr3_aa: CASSLGGAEGQPQHF
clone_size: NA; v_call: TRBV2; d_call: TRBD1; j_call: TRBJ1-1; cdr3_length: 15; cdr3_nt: TGTGCCAGCAGCTTACAGGGGGTCAGACACACTGAAGCTTTCTTT; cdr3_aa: CASSLQGVRHTEAFF
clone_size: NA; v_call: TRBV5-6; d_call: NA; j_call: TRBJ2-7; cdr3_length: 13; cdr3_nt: TGTGCCAGCAGCCGGACGGGATTGGCCGAGCAGTACTTC; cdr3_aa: CASSRTGLAEQYF
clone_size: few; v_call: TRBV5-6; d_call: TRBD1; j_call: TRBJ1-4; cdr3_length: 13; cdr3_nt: TGTGCCAGCAGGCTCGGGACAGATGAAAAACTGTTTTTT; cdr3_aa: CASRLGTDEKLFF
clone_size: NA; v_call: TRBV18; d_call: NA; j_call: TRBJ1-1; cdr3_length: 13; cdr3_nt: TGTGCCAGCTCACCCTTAATGAACACTGAAGCTTTCTTT; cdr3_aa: CASSPLMNTEAFF
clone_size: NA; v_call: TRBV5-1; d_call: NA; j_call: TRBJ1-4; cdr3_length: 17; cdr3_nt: TGCGCCAGCAGCTTGAATCGCGGTGACCTCGCAACTGAAAAACTGTTTTTT; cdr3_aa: CASSLNRGDLATEKLFF
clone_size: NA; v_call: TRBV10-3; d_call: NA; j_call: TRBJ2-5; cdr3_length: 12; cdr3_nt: TGTGCCATCGCAGCGAGCCAAGAGACCCAGTACTTC; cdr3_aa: CAIAASQETQYF
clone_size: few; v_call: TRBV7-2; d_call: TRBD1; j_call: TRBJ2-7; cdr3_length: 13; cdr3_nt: TGTGCCAGCAGCCTAACAGGGGCCTACGAGCAGTACTTC; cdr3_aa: CASSLTGAYEQYF
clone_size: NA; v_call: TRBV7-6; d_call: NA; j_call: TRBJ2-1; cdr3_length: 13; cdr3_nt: TGTGCCAGCAGCACTAACCTTGGCAATGAGCAGTTCTTC; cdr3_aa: CASSTNLGNEQFF
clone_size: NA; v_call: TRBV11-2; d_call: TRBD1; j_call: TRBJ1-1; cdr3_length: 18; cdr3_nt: TGTGCCAGCAGCTTAAGACGGTGGGGAACAGGGGGATACACTGAAGCTTTCTTT; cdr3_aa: CASSLRRWGTGGYTEAFF
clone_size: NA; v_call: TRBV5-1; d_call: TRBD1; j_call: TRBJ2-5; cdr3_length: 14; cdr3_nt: TGCGCCAGCAGCTTGACAGGGGGCGTTGAGACCCAGTACTTC; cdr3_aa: CASSLTGGVETQYF
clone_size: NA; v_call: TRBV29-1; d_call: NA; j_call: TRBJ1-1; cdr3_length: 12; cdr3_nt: TGCAGCGGTCAAGGCGGGAACACTGAAGCTTTCTTT; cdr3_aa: CSGQGGNTEAFF
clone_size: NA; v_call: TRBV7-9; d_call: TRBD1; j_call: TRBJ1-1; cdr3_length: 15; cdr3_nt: TGTGCCAGCAGTTCGTCGGGACAGGGGAACACTGAAGCTTTCTTT; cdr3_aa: CASSSSGQGNTEAFF
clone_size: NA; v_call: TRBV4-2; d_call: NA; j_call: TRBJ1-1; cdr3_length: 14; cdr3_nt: TGTGCCAGCAGCCAAGATCAGAGTAGGGCTAGCGCTTTCTTT; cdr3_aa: CASSQDQSRASAFF
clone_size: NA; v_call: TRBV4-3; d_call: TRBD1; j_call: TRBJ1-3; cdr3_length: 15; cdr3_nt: TGCGCCAGCAGCCCGGGACAGTACTCTGGAAACACCATATATTTT; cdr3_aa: CASSPGQYSGNTIYF
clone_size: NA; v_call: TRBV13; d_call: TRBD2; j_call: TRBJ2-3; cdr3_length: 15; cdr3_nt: TGTGCCAGCAAGGATAGCGGGGGGGCCGCAGATACGCAGTATTTT; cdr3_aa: CASKDSGGAADTQYF
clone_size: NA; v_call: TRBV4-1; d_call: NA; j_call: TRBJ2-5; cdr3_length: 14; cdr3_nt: TGCGCCAGCAGCCAAAACGACGCGGGAGAGACCCAGTACTTC; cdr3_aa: CASSQNDAGETQYF
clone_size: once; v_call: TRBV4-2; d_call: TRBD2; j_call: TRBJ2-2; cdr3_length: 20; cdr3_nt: TGTGCCAGCAGCCGGCCAGTGATGGAGCGGGAGGGCCAACGGGCCGGGGAGCTGTTTTTT; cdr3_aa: CASSRPVMEREGQRAGELFF
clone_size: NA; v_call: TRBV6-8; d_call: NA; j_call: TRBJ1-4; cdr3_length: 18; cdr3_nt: TGTGCCAGCAAAACGGCCTCCCGTGACAAGTTATCTAATGAAAAACTGTTTTTT; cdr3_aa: CASKTASRDKLSNEKLFF
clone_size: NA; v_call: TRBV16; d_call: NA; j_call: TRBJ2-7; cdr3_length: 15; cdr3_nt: TGTGCCAGCAGCCAGGCCGACAGCTACCCTACGAAGCAGTACTTC; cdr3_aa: CASSQADSYPTKQYF
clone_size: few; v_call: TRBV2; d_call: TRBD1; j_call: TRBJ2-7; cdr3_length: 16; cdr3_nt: TGTGCCAGCGACCTTCGAGGGGGCTTGGGTCGGGGTAGCAGGTACTTC; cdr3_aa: CASDLRGGLGRGSRYF
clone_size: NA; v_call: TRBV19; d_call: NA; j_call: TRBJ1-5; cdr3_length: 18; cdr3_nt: TGTGCCAGTAGTACCGGGGGTGTGGCCGAGTGGAGCAATCAGCCCCAGCATTTT; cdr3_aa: CASSTGGVAEWSNQPQHF
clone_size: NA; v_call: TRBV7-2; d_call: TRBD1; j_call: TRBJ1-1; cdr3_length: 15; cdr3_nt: TGTGCCAGCAGCACCAGACAGGGGTTGGGCACTGAAGCTTTCTTT; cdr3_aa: CASSTRQGLGTEAFF
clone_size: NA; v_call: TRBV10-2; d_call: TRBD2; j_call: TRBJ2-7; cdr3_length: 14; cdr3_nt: TGCGCCAGCGCGCCGGGACTACCCACGCTCGAGCAGTACTTC; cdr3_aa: CASAPGLPTLEQYF
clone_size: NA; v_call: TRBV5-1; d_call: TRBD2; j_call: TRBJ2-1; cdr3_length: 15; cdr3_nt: TGCGCCAGCAGCTTGTTAAGCGGGAGTATGTATGAGCAGTTCTTC; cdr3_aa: CASSLLSGSMYEQFF
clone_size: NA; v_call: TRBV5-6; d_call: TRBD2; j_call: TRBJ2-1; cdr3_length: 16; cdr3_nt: TGTGCCAGCAGCTTGGGTGGGACTAGCGGGGCCCTTCTGCAGTTCTTC; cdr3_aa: CASSLGGTSGALLQFF
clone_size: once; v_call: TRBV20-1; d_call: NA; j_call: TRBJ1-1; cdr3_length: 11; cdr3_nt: TGCAGTGCCCCCGGGAACACTGAAGCTTTCTTT; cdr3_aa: CSAPGNTEAFF
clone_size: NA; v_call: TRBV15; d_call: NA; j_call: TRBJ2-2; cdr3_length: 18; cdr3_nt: TGTGCCACCAGCCCCAGTAGGGTGTCGGGAGTAGGGACCGGGGAGCTGTTTTTT; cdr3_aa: CATSPSRVSGVGTGELFF
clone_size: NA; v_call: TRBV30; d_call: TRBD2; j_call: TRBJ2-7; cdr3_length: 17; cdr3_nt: TGTGCCTGGACACTGGGGAAAACTAGCGGAAAGGTTTACGAGCAGTACTTC; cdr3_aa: CAWTLGKTSGKVYEQYF
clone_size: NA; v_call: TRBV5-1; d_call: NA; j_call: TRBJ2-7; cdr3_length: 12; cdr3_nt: TGCGCCAGCAGCTTAGGAGGATACGAGCAGTACTTC; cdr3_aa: CASSLGGYEQYF
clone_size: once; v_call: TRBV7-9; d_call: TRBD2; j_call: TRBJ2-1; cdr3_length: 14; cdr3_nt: TGTGCCAGCTCTCTAGCGGGGGGGCGGAATGAGCAGTTCTTC; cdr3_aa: CASSLAGGRNEQFF
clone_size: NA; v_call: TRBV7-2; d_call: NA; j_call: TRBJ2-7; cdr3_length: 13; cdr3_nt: TGTGCCAGCAGCTTAGCGGGGGAGGACGAGCAGTACTTC; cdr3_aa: CASSLAGEDEQYF
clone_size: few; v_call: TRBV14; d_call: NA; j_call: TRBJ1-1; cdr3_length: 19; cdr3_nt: TGTGCCAGCAGCCAAGAGTTGGACTACTGGGGGATGAAGAACACTGAAGCTTTCTTT; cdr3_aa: CASSQELDYWGMKNTEAFF
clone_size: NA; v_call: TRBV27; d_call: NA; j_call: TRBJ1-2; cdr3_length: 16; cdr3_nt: TGTGCCAGCAGTTTACGGCATCCAGCGATAAACTATGGCTACACCTTC; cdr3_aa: CASSLRHPAINYGYTF
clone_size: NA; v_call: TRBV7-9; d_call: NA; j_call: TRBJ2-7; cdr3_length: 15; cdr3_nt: TGTTCCAGCAGCTCAACCACAGGGCGTGCCTACGAGCAGTACTTC; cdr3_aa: CSSSSTTGRAYEQYF
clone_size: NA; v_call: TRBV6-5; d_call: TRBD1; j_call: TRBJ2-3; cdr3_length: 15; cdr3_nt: TGTGCCAGCAGCCCGGACAGGACTAGCACAGATACGCAGTATTTT; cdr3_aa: CASSPDRTSTDTQYF
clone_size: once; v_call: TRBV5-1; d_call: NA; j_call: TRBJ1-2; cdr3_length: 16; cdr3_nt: TGCGCCAGCAGCTCAGGGGTTGGTACGGAGAACTATGGCTACACCTTC; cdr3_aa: CASSSGVGTENYGYTF
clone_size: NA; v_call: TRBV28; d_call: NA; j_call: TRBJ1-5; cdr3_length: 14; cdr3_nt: TGTGCCAGCAGTTTTCTCCTCGGGGATCAGCCCCAGCATTTT; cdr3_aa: CASSFLLGDQPQHF
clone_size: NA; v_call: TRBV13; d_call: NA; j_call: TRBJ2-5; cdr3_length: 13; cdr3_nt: TGTGCCAGCAGCCTTGACATATCCGAGACCCAGTACTTC; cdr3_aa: CASSLDISETQYF
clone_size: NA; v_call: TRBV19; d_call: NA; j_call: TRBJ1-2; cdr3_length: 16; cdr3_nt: TGTGCCAGTAGTGAGGGCCCTCACCCTCTTGGCTATGGCTACACCTTC; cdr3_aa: CASSEGPHPLGYGYTF